The table lists the clone carrying this T cell receptor (beta chain) with many counts. Its target is not known. RNA transcripts were the source from which TCR beta CDR3 regions were amplified. A first-round RT-PCR used HTBI primers, followed by a second-round multiplex PCR. TCRdb reprocessed the multiplex PCR reads with MiXCR, giving one entry per CDR3 protein. Of under 350,000 distinct CDR3 sequences listed, 15% to 20% are singletons. The authors diagnosed from clinical symptoms, serum thyroxine, TRAb, thyroid ultrasound and orbital computed tomography. These data come from a study of Graves' ophthalmopathy and Graves' hyperthyroidism. On the study more broadly: Before any treatment, peripheral blood was taken at the initial diagnosis. Study-level results: The model's prediction of ophthalmopathy progression had 70.59% sensitivity and 72% to 75% specificity.

CDR1 is MNHEY, CDR2 SMNVEV, per germline (reference sequence). Trimming removed 8 bases from V and 4 bases from J, with 17 bases in between. CDR3 length: 14 amino acids. Material: peripheral blood. The TCR sequence derives from an adult man with Graves' ophthalmopathy. The chain is built from TRBV27 and TRBJ1-2; perhaps TRBD1 as D (5 bases). The CDR3 DNA reads as TGTGCCAGCCGCAGGGCGTCGGGTAGCTATGGCTACACCTTC. Protein sequence: CASRRASGSYGYTF.